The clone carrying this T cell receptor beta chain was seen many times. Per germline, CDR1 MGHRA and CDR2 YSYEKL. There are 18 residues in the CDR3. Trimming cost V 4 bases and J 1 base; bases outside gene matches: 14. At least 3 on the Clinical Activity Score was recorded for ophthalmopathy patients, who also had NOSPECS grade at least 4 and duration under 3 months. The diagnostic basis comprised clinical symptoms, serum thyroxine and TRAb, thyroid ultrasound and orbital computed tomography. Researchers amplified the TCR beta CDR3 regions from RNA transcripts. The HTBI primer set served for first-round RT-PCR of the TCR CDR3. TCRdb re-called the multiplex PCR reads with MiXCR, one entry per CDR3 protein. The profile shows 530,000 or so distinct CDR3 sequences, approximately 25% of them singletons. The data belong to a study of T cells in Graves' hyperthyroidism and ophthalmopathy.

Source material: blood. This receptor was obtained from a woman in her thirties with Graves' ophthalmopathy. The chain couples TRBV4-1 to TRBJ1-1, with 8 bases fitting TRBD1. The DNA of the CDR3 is TGCGCCAGCAGCCCAGGGGACAGGTTCATCATGCCGAACACTGAAGCTTTCTTT. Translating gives CASSPGDRFIMPNTEAFF.